The rows below give T cell receptor beta chains drawn from one sample of a study of patients and donors after allogeneic stem cell transplantation. TCRdb re-analysed the RT-PCR reads in MiXCR, keeping a single row per CDR3 protein. This table holds more than 850,000 distinct CDR3 sequences, 15% to 20% found once. Material: blood, either unsorted or a sorted T cell fraction (not recorded which). Receptor source: a human donor who was either an allogeneic HSCT recipient or a stem cell or donor lymphocyte infusion donor (not recorded which). It is not recorded whose cells these are; they may come from a transplant donor. Each CDR3 is given with its conserved first and last residue. Fields, in order: clone size, D gene, J gene, V gene, CDR3 protein, CDR3 DNA. The D gene is left open where the match is weak. Expanded clones get a size class; other rows say once, few or many, or leave the size out.

- | TRBD2 | TRBJ2-1 | TRBV2 | CASVAGVSYNEQFF | TGTGCCAGCGTAGCGGGGGTCTCCTACAATGAGCAGTTCTTC
- | - | TRBJ1-2 | TRBV7-9 | CASSLAALGGYTF | TGTGCCAGCAGCTTGGCGGCCTTGGGGGGCTACACCTTC
few | - | TRBJ2-7 | TRBV20-1 | CSARERYEQYF | TGCAGTGCTAGAGAACGCTACGAGCAGTACTTC
few | - | TRBJ2-1 | TRBV5-5 | CASTDRPEQFF | TGTGCCAGCACTGACAGACCCGAGCAGTTCTTC
many | - | TRBJ2-1 | TRBV12-3/TRBV12-4 | CASSLRPSGPFF | TGTGCCAGCAGTTTAAGGCCATCGGGGCCGTTCTTC
few | TRBD1 | TRBJ1-1 | TRBV12-3/TRBV12-4 | CASSLRGQGAEAFF | TGTGCCAGCAGTTTAAGGGGACAGGGGGCGGAAGCTTTCTTT
few | - | TRBJ2-1 | TRBV24-1 | CATSDHQRKSYNEQFF | TGTGCCACCAGTGACCATCAGCGGAAATCCTACAATGAGCAGTTCTTC
few | - | TRBJ1-3 | TRBV27 | CASSSMGRAGNTIYF | TGTGCCAGCAGTTCAATGGGGAGGGCTGGAAACACCATATATTTT
- | TRBD1 | TRBJ1-1 | TRBV15 | CATRTRQGTEAFF | TGTGCCACCAGGACTAGACAGGGAACTGAAGCTTTCTTT
few | - | TRBJ2-1 | TRBV30 | CAWQTGDGLGWYNEQFF | TGTGCCTGGCAGACAGGGGACGGACTAGGTTGGTACAATGAGCAGTTCTTC
once | TRBD1 | TRBJ2-1 | TRBV6-1 | CASSTQLWGQAANEQFF | TGTGCCAGCAGCACACAGCTATGGGGACAGGCCGCCAATGAGCAGTTCTTC
- | TRBD2 | TRBJ2-3 | TRBV11-1 | CASSFLVAGTSSSDTQYF | TGTGCCAGCAGTTTCCTCGTCGCCGGGACTAGCAGCTCAGATACGCAGTATTTT
few | TRBD2 | TRBJ2-5 | TRBV5-1 | CASSRLADETQYF | TGCGCCAGCAGTCGACTAGCGGATGAGACCCAGTACTTC
- | TRBD1 | TRBJ1-5 | TRBV5-5 | CASSLLPWDRDDNQPQHF | TGTGCCAGCAGCTTGCTACCCTGGGACAGGGACGACAATCAGCCCCAGCATTTT
- | - | TRBJ1-1 | TRBV7-2 | CASINRGRNTEAFF | TGTGCCAGCATCAATAGGGGGAGGAACACTGAAGCTTTCTTT
- | TRBD1 | TRBJ1-1 | TRBV4-3 | CASTGQAGGGTEAFF | TGCGCCAGCACCGGACAGGCGGGCGGGGGGACTGAAGCTTTCTTT
few | - | TRBJ2-7 | TRBV20-1 | CSASPGERLSYEQYF | TGCAGTGCTAGCCCGGGGGAGCGGTTATCCTACGAGCAGTACTTC
- | - | TRBJ2-7 | TRBV6-5 | CASSWAVTLISYEQYF | TGTGCCAGCAGTTGGGCGGTTACCTTGATATCCTACGAGCAGTACTTC